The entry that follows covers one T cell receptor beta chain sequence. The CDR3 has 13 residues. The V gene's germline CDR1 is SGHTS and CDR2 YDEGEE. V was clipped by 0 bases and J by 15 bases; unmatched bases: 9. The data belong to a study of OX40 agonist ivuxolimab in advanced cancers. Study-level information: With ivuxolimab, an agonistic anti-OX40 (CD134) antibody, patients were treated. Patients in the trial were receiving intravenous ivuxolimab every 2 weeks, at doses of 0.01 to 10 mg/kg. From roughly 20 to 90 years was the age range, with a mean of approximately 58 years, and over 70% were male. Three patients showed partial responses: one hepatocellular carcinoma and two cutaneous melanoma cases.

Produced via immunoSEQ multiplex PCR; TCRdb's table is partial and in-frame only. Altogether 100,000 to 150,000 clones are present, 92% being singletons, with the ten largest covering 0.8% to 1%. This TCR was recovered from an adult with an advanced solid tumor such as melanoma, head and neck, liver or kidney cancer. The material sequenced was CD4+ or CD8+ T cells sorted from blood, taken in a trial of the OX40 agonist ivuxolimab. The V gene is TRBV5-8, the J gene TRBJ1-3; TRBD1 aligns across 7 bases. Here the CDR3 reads CASSLGTGRMAYF. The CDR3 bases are TGTGCCAGCAGCTTGGGGACAGGCCGGATGGCATATTTT.